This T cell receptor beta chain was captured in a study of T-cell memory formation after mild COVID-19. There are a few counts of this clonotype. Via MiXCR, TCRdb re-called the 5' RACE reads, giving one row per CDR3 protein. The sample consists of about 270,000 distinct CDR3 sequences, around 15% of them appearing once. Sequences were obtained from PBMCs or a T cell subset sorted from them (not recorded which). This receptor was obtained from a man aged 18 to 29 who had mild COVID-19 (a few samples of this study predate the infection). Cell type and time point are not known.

CDR3 bases: TGCAGCGTTGGACTTACAGTGTACCACTACGAGCAGTACTTC. Amino acids: CSVGLTVYHYEQYF. The chain links TRBV29-1 to TRBJ2-7; D is ambiguous. The V end was cut by 4 bases, the J end by 3 bases, with 16 bases between. The CDR3 is made up of 14 amino acids. Looked up from germline, CDR1 is SQVTM and CDR2 is ANQGSEA.